This T cell receptor beta chain was sequenced during a study of early T cells in non-severe SARS-CoV-2 infection. TCRdb reanalysed the 5' RACE reads using MiXCR and keeps one entry per CDR3 protein. The table lists about 49,000 distinct CDR3 sequences, 9% to 15% of them singletons. The CDR3 runs to 14 residues. Unmatched junction bases numbered 7, after V lost 6 bases and J lost 7 bases. CDR1 is LNHDA, CDR2 SQIVND, per germline (reference sequence). This clonotype originated in an adult who was a healthcare worker with PCR-confirmed SARS-CoV-2 infection or an uninfected control (not recorded which). The chain employs TRBV19 and TRBJ1-5, with 9 bases fitting TRBD1. The sequences come from whole blood, collected at baseline. The CDR3 region is CASRPGQGWQPQHF. In nucleotides, the CDR3 is TGTGCCAGTAGACCGGGACAGGGTTGGCAGCCCCAGCATTTT.